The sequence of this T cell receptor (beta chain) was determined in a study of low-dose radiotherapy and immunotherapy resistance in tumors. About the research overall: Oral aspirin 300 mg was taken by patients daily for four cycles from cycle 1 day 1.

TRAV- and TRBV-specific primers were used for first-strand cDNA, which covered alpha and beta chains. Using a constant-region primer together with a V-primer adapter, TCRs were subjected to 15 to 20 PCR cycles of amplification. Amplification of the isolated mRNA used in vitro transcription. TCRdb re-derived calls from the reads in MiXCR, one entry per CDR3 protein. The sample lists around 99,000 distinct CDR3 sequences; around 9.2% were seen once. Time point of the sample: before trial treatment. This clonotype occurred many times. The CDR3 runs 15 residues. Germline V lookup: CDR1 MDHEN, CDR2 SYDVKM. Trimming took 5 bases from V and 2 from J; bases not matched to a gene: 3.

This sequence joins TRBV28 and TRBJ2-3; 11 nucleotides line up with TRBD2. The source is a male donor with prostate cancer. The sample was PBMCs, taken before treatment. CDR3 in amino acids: CASSVLAGDTDTQYF. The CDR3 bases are TGTGCCAGCAGTGTACTAGCGGGAGACACAGATACGCAGTATTTT.